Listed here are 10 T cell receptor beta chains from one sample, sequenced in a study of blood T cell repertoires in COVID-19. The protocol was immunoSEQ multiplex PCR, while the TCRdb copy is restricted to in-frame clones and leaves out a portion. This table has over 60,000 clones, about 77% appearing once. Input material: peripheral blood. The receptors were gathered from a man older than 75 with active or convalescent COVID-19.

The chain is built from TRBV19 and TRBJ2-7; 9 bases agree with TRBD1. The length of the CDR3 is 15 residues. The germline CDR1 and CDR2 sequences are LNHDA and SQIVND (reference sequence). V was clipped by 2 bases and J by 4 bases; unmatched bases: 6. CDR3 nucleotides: TGTGCCAGTAGTATAACAACAGGGGGCTCTTACGAGCAGTACTTC. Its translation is CASSITTGGSYEQYF.

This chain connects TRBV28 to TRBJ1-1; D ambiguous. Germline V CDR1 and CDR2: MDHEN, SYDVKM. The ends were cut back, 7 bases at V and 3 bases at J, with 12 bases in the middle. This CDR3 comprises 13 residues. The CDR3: CASMTGVDTEAFF. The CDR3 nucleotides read TGTGCCAGCATGACCGGGGTAGACACTGAAGCTTTCTTT. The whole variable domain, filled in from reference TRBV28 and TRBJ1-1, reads DVKVTQSSRYLVKRTGEKVFLECVQDMDHENMFWYRQDPGLGLRLIYFSYDVKMKEKGDIPEGYSVSREKKERFSLILESASTNQTSMYLCASMTGVDTEAFFGQGTRLTVV.

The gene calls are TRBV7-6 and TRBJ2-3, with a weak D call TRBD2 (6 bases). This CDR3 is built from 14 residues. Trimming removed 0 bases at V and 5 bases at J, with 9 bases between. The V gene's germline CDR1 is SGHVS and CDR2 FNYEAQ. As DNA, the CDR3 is TGTGCCAGCAGCTTAGCCCCGGAGGGAGATACGCAGTATTTT. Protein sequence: CASSLAPEGDTQYF.

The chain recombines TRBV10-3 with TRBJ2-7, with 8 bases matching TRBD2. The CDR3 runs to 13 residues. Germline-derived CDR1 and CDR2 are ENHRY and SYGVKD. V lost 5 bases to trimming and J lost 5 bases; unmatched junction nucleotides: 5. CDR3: CAISKTSGDEQYF. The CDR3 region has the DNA TGTGCCATCAGTAAAACTAGCGGTGACGAGCAGTACTTC.

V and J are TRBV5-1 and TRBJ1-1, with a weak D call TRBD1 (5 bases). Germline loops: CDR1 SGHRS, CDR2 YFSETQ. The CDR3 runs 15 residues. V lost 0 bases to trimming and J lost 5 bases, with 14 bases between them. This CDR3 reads CASSLALGPGTEAFF. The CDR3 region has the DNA TGCGCCAGCAGCTTGGCGCTAGGGCCAGGGACTGAAGCTTTCTTT.

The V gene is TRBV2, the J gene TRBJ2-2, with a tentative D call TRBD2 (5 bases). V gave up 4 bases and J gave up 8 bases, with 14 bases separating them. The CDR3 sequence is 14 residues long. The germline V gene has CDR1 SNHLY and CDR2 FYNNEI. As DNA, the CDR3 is TGTGCCAGCAGTGTGCGACCGGGGTCTGGGGAGCTGTTTTTT. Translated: CASSVRPGSGELFF.

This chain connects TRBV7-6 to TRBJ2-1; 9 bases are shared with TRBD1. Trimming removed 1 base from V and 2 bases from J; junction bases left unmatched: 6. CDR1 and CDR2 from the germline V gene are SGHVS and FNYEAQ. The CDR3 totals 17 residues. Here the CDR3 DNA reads TGTGCCAGCAGCTTAGGGACAGGGGTCGGGACCTACAATGAGCAGTTCTTC. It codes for CASSLGTGVGTYNEQFF. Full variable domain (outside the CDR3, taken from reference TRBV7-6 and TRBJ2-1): GAGVSQSPRYKVTKRGQDVALRCDPISGHVSLYWYRQALGQGPEFLTYFNYEAQQDKSGLPNDRFSAERPEGSISTLTIQRTEQRDSAMYRCASSLGTGVGTYNEQFFGPGTRLTVL.

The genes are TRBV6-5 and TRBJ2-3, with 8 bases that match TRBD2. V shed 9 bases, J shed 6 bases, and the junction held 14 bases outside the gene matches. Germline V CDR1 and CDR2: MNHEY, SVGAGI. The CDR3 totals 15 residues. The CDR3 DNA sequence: TGTGCCAGTTCGTCCCCGGGACTAGGAATGGATACGCAGTATTTT. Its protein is CASSSPGLGMDTQYF.

CDR3 nucleotide sequence: TGTGCCAGCAGCCCCCTTAATTCACCCCTCCACTTT. It yields the protein CASSPLNSPLHF. This chain links TRBV7-2 with TRBJ1-6; D unclear. Looked up from germline, CDR1 is SGHTA and CDR2 is FQGNSA. Trimming cost V 5 bases and J 6 bases, with 5 bases left between them. This CDR3 has 12 amino acids.

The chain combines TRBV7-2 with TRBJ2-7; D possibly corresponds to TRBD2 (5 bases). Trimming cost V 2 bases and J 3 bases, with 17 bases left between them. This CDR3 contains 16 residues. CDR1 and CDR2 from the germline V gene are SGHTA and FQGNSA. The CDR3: CASSLMRSRGSYEQYF. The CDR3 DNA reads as TGTGCCAGCAGCTTAATGAGGTCCCGAGGGAGCTACGAGCAGTACTTC. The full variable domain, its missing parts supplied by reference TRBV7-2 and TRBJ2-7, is GAGVSQSPSNKVTEKGKDVELRCDPISGHTALYWYRQSLGQGLEFLIYFQGNSAPDKSGLPSDRFSAERTGGSVSTLTIQRTQQEDSAVYLCASSLMRSRGSYEQYFGPGTRLTVT.